A single sample is the source of the 16 T cell receptor beta chains below, sequenced in a study of blood T cell repertoires in COVID-19. Assay: immunoSEQ multiplex PCR; the TCRdb copy retains only in-frame clones and omits some. The table has 150,000 to 200,000 clones, 70% to 90% seen once. Sequencing used peripheral blood. These TCRs come from a middle-aged man with active or convalescent COVID-19.

This chain uses TRBV27 with TRBJ1-4, with a tentative D call TRBD1 (6 bases). The CDR3 length is 15 residues. The ends were cut back, 6 bases at V and 9 bases at J, with 20 bases in the middle. Germline CDR1 MNHEY, CDR2 SMNVEV (reference sequence). CDR3 sequence reads: CASRAWGQPLQKLFF. CDR3 DNA: TGTGCCAGCAGGGCTTGGGGACAACCTCTTCAAAAACTGTTTTTT. The full variable domain, in which reference TRBV27 and TRBJ1-4 provide the parts outside the CDR3, is EAQVTQNPRYLITVTGKKLTVTCSQNMNHEYMSWYRQDPGLGLRQIYYSMNVEVTDKGDVPEGYKVSRKEKRNFPLILESPSPNQTSLYFCASRAWGQPLQKLFFGSGTQLSVL.

The chain carries TRBV5-1 and TRBJ1-1; D is possibly TRBD1 (6 bases). Looked up from germline, CDR1 is SGHRS and CDR2 is YFSETQ. This CDR3 has 13 amino acids. The germline V and J ends were trimmed by 7 bases and 2 bases, with 12 bases remaining between them. The CDR3 nucleotides are TGCGCCAGCCGACAGGATGTTAACACTGAAGCTTTCTTT. Protein product: CASRQDVNTEAFF.

The chain carries TRBV7-6 and TRBJ2-5; D is possibly TRBD1 (5 bases). Trimming pared 4 bases from V and 4 bases from J, leaving 16 bases between. The CDR3 is 15 residues long. Germline-derived CDR1 and CDR2 are SGHVS and FNYEAQ. The CDR3 sequence is CASSYRPGQVETQYF. The CDR3 nucleotides are TGTGCCAGCAGCTATAGGCCAGGACAAGTAGAGACCCAGTACTTC. Combining the CDR3 with reference TRBV7-6 and TRBJ2-5 gives the whole variable domain GAGVSQSPRYKVTKRGQDVALRCDPISGHVSLYWYRQALGQGPEFLTYFNYEAQQDKSGLPNDRFSAERPEGSISTLTIQRTEQRDSAMYRCASSYRPGQVETQYFGPGTRLLVL.

The chain is built from TRBV5-4 and TRBJ2-7, with D perhaps matching TRBD2 (5 bases). V lost 4 bases, J lost 7 bases, and 15 bases lay in between. This CDR3 contains 13 residues. The V gene's germline CDR1 is SGHNT and CDR2 YYREEE (reference sequence). In DNA form, the CDR3 reads TGTGCCAGCAGCCCCCGGACCCCGGGGGAGCAGTACTTC. Its translation is CASSPRTPGEQYF.

This rearrangement joins TRBV7-3 to TRBJ1-2, with TRBD1 as a possible D gene (5 bases). This CDR3 is built from 13 residues. Trimming removed 3 bases from V and 4 bases from J, with 9 bases in between. Germline V gene sequence: CDR1 SGHTA, CDR2 FQGTGA. The CDR3 DNA sequence: TGTGCCAGCAGCTTCAGGGCGTCCTATGGCTACACCTTC. This sequence encodes CASSFRASYGYTF.

This chain connects TRBV7-3 to TRBJ2-1; D is possibly TRBD2 (6 bases). CDR1 is SGHTA, CDR2 FQGTGA, per germline. The CDR3 contains 15 residues. V dropped 5 bases and J dropped 0 bases, with 11 bases sitting between them. DNA of the CDR3: TGTGCCAGCAGCGTTAGCGGTGGCTCCTACAATGAGCAGTTCTTC. Amino acids: CASSVSGGSYNEQFF. Full variable domain (outside the CDR3, taken from reference TRBV7-3 and TRBJ2-1): GAGVSQTPSNKVTEKGKYVELRCDPISGHTALYWYRQSLGQGPEFLIYFQGTGAADDSGLPNDRFFAVRPEGSVSTLKIQRTERGDSAVYLCASSVSGGSYNEQFFGPGTRLTVL.

The CDR3 nucleotides read TGTGCCAGCAGCTCCTCGGGACTAGCGGGAGCTGCAGATACGCAGTATTTT. Its translation is CASSSSGLAGAADTQYF. The rearrangement uses TRBV7-3 and TRBJ2-3; 14 nucleotides agree with TRBD2. Trimming took 4 bases from V and 4 from J; bases not matched to a gene: 7. Looked up from germline, CDR1 is SGHTA and CDR2 is FQGTGA. The CDR3 has 17 amino acids.

The chain employs TRBV7-2 and TRBJ2-1, with 9 nucleotides matching TRBD2. The germline CDR1 and CDR2 sequences are SGHTA and FQGNSA. CDR3 size: 15 residues. V dropped 4 bases and J dropped 5; count of bases not matched to a gene: 6. This CDR3 reads CASSWAAGGNNEQFF. The CDR3 region has the DNA TGTGCCAGCAGCTGGGCGGCGGGGGGGAACAATGAGCAGTTCTTC.

The chain links TRBV19 to TRBJ2-3, with 9 bases identical to TRBD1. This CDR3 comprises 16 residues. The J segment lost 0 bases and the V segment lost 6 bases, leaving 7 bases of the junction unmatched. Germline V gene data show CDR1 as LNHDA and CDR2 as SQIVND (reference sequence). Here the CDR3 DNA reads TGTGCCAGTAGGGACAGGGGCCTTTCTAGCACAGATACGCAGTATTTT. Protein product: CASRDRGLSSTDTQYF.

The chain has TRBV7-2 and TRBJ1-1; 7 nucleotides agree with TRBD1. Looked up from germline, CDR1 is SGHTA and CDR2 is FQGNSA. Trimming removed 1 base from V and 0 bases from J; junction bases left unmatched: 2. The CDR3 is 15 residues long. Here the CDR3 DNA reads TGTGCCAGCAGCTTAGAGGGGGCGGTGAACACTGAAGCTTTCTTT. Translation gives CASSLEGAVNTEAFF.

This clone was detected only once. The chain uses TRBV5-4 and TRBJ2-5; 8 bases align to TRBD2. From germline, CDR1 is SGHNT and CDR2 YYREEE (reference sequence). The CDR3 contains 17 residues. V was pared by 0 bases and J by 7 bases, with 14 bases of the junction left unmatched. DNA of the CDR3: TGTGCCAGCAGCTTGGCCTCACGGGGGGGCGGTGAAGGGACCCAGTACTTC. Translation gives CASSLASRGGGEGTQYF. The full variable domain, with the rest looked up from reference TRBV5-4 and TRBJ2-5, is ETGVTQSPTHLIKTRGQQVTLRCSSQSGHNTVSWYQQALGQGPQFIFQYYREEENGRGNFPPRFSGLQFPNYSSELNVNALELDDSALYLCASSLASRGGGEGTQYFGPGTRLLVL.

The J gene is TRBJ2-5, the V gene TRBV5-6; tentatively, D is TRBD2 (5 bases). Germline loops: CDR1 SGHDT, CDR2 YYEEEE. The CDR3 covers 14 residues. The ends were cut back, 1 base at V and 5 bases at J, with 12 bases in the middle. The CDR3 spells CASSLSSVAETQYF. The CDR3 DNA reads TGTGCCAGCAGCTTGAGCTCCGTAGCGGAGACCCAGTACTTC.

This chain links TRBV5-6 with TRBJ2-5, with 7 bases fitting TRBD1. V trimming: 4 bases; J trimming: 4 bases; junction bases outside the gene matches: 13. The CDR3 runs to 16 residues. Germline lookup yields CDR1 SGHDT and CDR2 YYEEEE. The CDR3 DNA reads TGTGCCAGCAGCGGCTCCGGGACAGACAAACTAGAGACCCAGTACTTC. Its protein product is CASSGSGTDKLETQYF. Drawing the rest from reference TRBV5-6 and TRBJ2-5, the complete variable domain is DAGVTQSPTHLIKTRGQQVTLRCSPKSGHDTVSWYQQALGQGPQFIFQYYEEEERQRGNFPDRFSGHQFPNYSSELNVNALLLGDSALYLCASSGSGTDKLETQYFGPGTRLLVL.

J is TRBJ2-2 and V is TRBV25-1, with TRBD1 matching over 8 bases. V shed 4 bases and J 9 bases; nucleotides not matched to a gene: 4. Germline loops: CDR1 MGHDK, CDR2 SYGVNS. The CDR3 extends over 13 amino acids. The CDR3 DNA sequence: TGTGCCAGCAGTGTACAGGGGGGTAGGGAGCTGTTTTTT. Protein sequence: CASSVQGGRELFF.

For this clone: A read error may explain this, as a much larger clone is one base away. Other DNA sequences in the same sample also yield this CDR3. V gene TRBV18 combines with J gene TRBJ1-2, with D tentatively TRBD1 (6 bases). From germline, CDR1 is KGHSH and CDR2 LQKENI. V was pared by 0 bases and J by 2 bases, with 7 bases between. This CDR3 is 14 amino acids long. CDR3 region: CASSPPTGNYGYTF. Written as DNA, the CDR3 is TGTGCCAGCTCACCACCAACAGGGAACTATGGCTACACCTTC.

This chain uses TRBV2 with TRBJ2-7; 12 nucleotides agree with TRBD2. The trim removed 5 bases at V and 7 bases at J, leaving 6 bases unmatched. The CDR3 sequence is 14 residues long. In germline, CDR1 is SNHLY, CDR2 FYNNEI. The CDR3 region has the DNA TGTGCCAGCAGTTCGGCTAGCGGGAGGGGGGAGCAGTACTTC. It is translated as CASSSASGRGEQYF.